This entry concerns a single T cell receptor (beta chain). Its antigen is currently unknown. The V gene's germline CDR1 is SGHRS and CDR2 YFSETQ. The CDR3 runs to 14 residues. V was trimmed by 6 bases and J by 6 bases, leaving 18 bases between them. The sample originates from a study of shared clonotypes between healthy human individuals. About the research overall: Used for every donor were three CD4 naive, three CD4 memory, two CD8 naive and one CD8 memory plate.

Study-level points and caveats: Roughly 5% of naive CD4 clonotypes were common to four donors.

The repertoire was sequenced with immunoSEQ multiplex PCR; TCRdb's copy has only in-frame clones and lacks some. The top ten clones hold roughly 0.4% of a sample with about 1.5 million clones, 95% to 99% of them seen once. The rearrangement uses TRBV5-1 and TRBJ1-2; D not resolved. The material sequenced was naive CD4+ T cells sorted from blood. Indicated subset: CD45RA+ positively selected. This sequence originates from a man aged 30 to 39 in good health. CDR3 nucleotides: TGCGCCAGCAACCCCGACATCTCCGGGGATGGCTACACCTTC. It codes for CASNPDISGDGYTF.